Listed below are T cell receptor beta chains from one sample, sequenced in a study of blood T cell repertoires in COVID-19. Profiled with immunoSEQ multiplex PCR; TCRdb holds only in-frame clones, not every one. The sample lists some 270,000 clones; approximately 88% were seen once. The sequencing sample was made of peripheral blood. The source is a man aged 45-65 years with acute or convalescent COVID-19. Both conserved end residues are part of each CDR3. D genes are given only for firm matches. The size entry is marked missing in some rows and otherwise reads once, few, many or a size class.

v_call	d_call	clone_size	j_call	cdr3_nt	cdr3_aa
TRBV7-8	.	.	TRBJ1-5	TGTGCCAGCAGCCCTATCGACAGTAGCAATCAGCCCCAGCATTTT	CASSPIDSSNQPQHF
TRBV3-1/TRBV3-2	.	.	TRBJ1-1	TGTGCCAGCAGCCCTCGTCTGGGACCGGGAGTGGAGGCTTTCTTT	CASSPRLGPGVEAFF
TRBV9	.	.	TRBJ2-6	TGTGCCAGCAGCGCGCACAGGTTATACCTCTCTGGGGCCAACGTCCTGACTTTC	CASSAHRLYLSGANVLTF
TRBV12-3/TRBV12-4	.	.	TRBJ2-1	TGTGCCAGCAGCCCGGGGATGAATGAGCAGTTCTTC	CASSPGMNEQFF
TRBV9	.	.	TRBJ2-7	TGTGCCAGCAGCCCCCGGATAGCCCCCTACGAGCAGTACTTC	CASSPRIAPYEQYF
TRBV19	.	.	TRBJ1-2	TGTGCCAGTAGTATTACCGGGGGAGGGGGCTACACCTTC	CASSITGGGGYTF
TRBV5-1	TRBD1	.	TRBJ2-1	TGCGCCAGCACAAGACAGGGGGCGTACAATGAGCAGTTCTTC	CASTRQGAYNEQFF
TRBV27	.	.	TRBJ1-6	TGTGCCAGCAGTCCCCGGGCGGGCAATTCACCCCTCCACTTT	CASSPRAGNSPLHF
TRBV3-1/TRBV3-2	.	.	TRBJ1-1	TGTGCCAGCAGCCACAGGAACACTGAAGCTTTCTTT	CASSHRNTEAFF
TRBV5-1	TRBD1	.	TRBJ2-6	TGCGCCAGCAGCTTACTATCCGGGACAGGGGGCCTGAGTGGGGCCAACGTCCTGACTTTC	CASSLLSGTGGLSGANVLTF
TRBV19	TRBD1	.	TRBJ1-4	TGTGCCAGTAGTATAGCTGGGGACAGGGAAGGCGAAAAACTGTTTTTT	CASSIAGDREGEKLFF
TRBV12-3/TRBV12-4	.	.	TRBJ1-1	TGTGCCAGGCGGGAGGCGGGGACTGAAGCTTTCTTT	CARREAGTEAFF
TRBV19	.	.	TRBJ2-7	TGTGCCAGTAGTATGGAACAGCGGTACCCCCCCTACGAGCAGTACTTC	CASSMEQRYPPYEQYF
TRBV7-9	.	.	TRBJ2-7	TGTGCCAGCAGCTTATTAGCCGCCTACGAGCAGTACTTC	CASSLLAAYEQYF
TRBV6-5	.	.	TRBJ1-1	TGTGCCAGCAGAAAAGGGGCCGCTGAAGCTTTCTTT	CASRKGAAEAFF
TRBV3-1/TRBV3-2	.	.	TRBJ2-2	TGTGCCAGCAGCCCCTCCCCCGGGGTCGGGTCCGGGGAGCTGTTTTTT	CASSPSPGVGSGELFF
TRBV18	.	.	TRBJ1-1	TGTGCCAGCTCACCATCACAGGGCGAAGCTTTCTTT	CASSPSQGEAFF
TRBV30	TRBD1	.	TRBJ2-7	TGTGCCTGGGGCCGGGACAGCTACGAGCAGTACTTC	CAWGRDSYEQYF
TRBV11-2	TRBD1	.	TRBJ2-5	TGTGCCAGCAGCCCCGGACAGGGGGTATCAGAGACCCAGTACTTC	CASSPGQGVSETQYF
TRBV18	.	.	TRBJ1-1	TGTGCCAGCTCACCAGGAGGGGACACTGAAGCTTTCTTT	CASSPGGDTEAFF
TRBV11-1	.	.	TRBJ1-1	TGTGCCAGCAGCCCGCCCCCTCTAAGCACTGAAGCTTTCTTT	CASSPPPLSTEAFF
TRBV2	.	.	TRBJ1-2	TGTGCCAGCAGGAGGCAGGGGTCATACTATGGCTACACCTTC	CASRRQGSYYGYTF
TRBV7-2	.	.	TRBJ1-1	TGTGCCAGCAGCCCCGGGGACATTATGAACACTGAAGCTTTCTTT	CASSPGDIMNTEAFF
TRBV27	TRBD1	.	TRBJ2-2	TGTGCCAGCAGTTTCGACTATAGGACAGGAAGGACCGGGGAGCTGTTTTTT	CASSFDYRTGRTGELFF
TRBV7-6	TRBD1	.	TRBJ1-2	TGTGCCAGCAGCCCGGACAGGGGGCACTATGGCTACACCTTC	CASSPDRGHYGYTF
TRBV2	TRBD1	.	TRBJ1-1	TGTGCCAGCAGTGAAGAGACAGGGTCTGAAGCTTTCTTT	CASSEETGSEAFF
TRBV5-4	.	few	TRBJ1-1	TGTGCCAGCAGCTCGGGGATGACGGGGAACACTGAAGCTTTCTTT	CASSSGMTGNTEAFF
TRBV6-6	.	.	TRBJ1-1	TGTGCCAGCGGGGCAAACACTGAAGCTTTCTTT	CASGANTEAFF
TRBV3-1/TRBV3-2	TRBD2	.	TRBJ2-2	TGTGCCAGCAGCCAGGGGGGGTACACCGGGGAGCTGTTTTTT	CASSQGGYTGELFF
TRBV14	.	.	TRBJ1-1	TGTGCCAGCAGCCAAGAGCGGACTGAAGCTTTCTTT	CASSQERTEAFF
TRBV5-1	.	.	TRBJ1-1	TGCGCCAGCGGATTGTTGGGAGGTGAAGCTTTCTTT	CASGLLGGEAFF
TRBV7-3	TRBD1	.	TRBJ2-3	TGTGCCAGCAGCCCGGGACAGGTGGCAGATACGCAGTATTTT	CASSPGQVADTQYF
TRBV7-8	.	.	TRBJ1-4	TGTGCCAGCAGCTTATCGGCGGGGGGACGGTCTAATGAAAAACTGTTTTTT	CASSLSAGGRSNEKLFF
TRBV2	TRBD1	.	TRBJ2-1	TGTGCCAGCAGAGGACAGGGGGCAAGCGAGCAGTTCTTC	CASRGQGASEQFF